The entry below describes one TCR beta chain. No antigen is known for it. There were TCR beta CDR3 regions amplified from RNA transcripts. First-round RT-PCR targeting the TCR CDR3 was performed with the HTBI primer set. Via MiXCR, TCRdb re-called the multiplex PCR reads, giving one row per CDR3 protein. The repertoire has over 700,000 distinct CDR3 sequences, roughly a sixth of them found once; the top ten carry about a sixth. Trimming took 7 bases from V and 2 from J, leaving 12 bases between them. The CDR3 totals 13 residues. Germline CDR1 MNHEY, CDR2 SMNVEV (reference sequence). This sample stems from a study of T cells in Graves' hyperthyroidism and ophthalmopathy. The hyperthyroidism was newly diagnosed and had lasted under 2 months; the patients were aged 18 to 65. Blood sampling occurred at first hyperthyroidism diagnosis, ahead of any ophthalmopathy symptoms. PBMCs were collected from an approximately 9.3 ml volume of fresh peripheral blood.

Findings and caveats of the study: In validation, the model predicted ophthalmopathy. These predictions came a median roughly 6 months before onset.

The source of this sequence is a woman between 50 and 59 years old with Graves' hyperthyroidism that later progressed to Graves' ophthalmopathy. V gene TRBV27 combines with J gene TRBJ2-7; the D gene is possibly TRBD1 (5 bases). Sequencing input: blood. The CDR3: CASKVQGTYEQYF. The CDR3 region has the DNA TGTGCCAGCAAAGTTCAGGGAACCTACGAGCAGTACTTC.